The 27 T cell receptor beta chains reported below all come from one sample, sequenced in a study of blood T cell repertoires in COVID-19. Using immunoSEQ multiplex PCR, the repertoire was profiled, and TCRdb retains in-frame clones only, with some absent. Of over 120,000 clones in the sample, around 82% were seen once. The sample taken for sequencing was peripheral blood. These receptors all stem from a human donor in a cohort sampled during active COVID-19.

The V and J genes are TRBV6-6 and TRBJ1-6, with TRBD1 as a possible D gene (6 bases). The CDR3 length is 14 residues. The germline CDR1 and CDR2 sequences are MNHNY and SVGAGI (reference sequence). The germline V and J ends were trimmed by 5 bases and 10 bases, with 15 bases remaining between them. CDR3: CASSTLRGVSPLHF. The CDR3 nucleotides read TGTGCCAGCAGTACACTCAGGGGCGTATCACCCCTCCACTTT.

V and J are TRBV10-3 and TRBJ2-6; 8 bases are a match to TRBD1. V shed 4 bases and J 10 bases; nucleotides not matched to a gene: 6. The CDR3 has 14 amino acids. Looked up from germline, CDR1 is ENHRY and CDR2 is SYGVKD. The CDR3 reads CAISGGTGPNVLTF. Written as DNA, the CDR3 is TGTGCCATCAGTGGGGGGACAGGCCCTAACGTCCTGACTTTC.

The sample holds one count of this clone. The chain uses TRBV4-2 and TRBJ1-2; a possible D gene is TRBD1 (5 bases). This CDR3 region has 15 residues. V was clipped by 0 bases and J by 7 bases, with 15 bases between them. Germline lookup yields CDR1 LGHNA and CDR2 YNFKEQ. CDR3 protein: CASSQDIRAPLGYTF. The CDR3 DNA sequence: TGTGCCAGCAGCCAAGATATCAGGGCGCCACTTGGCTACACCTTC.

CDR3 nucleotides: TGTGCCAGCAGTGAAGGGGACTACGGGAATGAGCAGTTCTTC. The encoded protein is CASSEGDYGNEQFF. This chain links TRBV2 with TRBJ2-1; 7 bases map to TRBD2. Germline lookup yields CDR1 SNHLY and CDR2 FYNNEI. This CDR3 is 14 amino acids long. Losses at the gene ends were 1 base for V and 7 bases for J; bases not matched to a gene: 4.

In nucleotides, the CDR3 is TGTGCCAGCAGCGTAGGAGGAGGTGTTGGCTATGGCTACACCTTC. It codes for CASSVGGGVGYGYTF. The V call is TRBV9, the J call TRBJ1-2; D ambiguous. This CDR3 is built from 15 residues. Germline V gene data show CDR1 as SGDLS and CDR2 as YYNGEE. Trimming left V 0 bases short and J 4 bases short, with 13 bases between.

V usage is TRBV28 and J usage is TRBJ1-5; no definite D call. CDR3 length: 12 amino acids. Trimming left V 5 bases short and J 6 bases short, with 8 bases between. CDR1 and CDR2 from the germline V gene are MDHEN and SYDVKM. In DNA form, the CDR3 reads TGTGCCAGCAGTCCCACTGGTCAGCCCCAGCATTTT. Translating it yields CASSPTGQPQHF. The whole variable domain, remainder taken from reference TRBV28 and TRBJ1-5, is DVKVTQSSRYLVKRTGEKVFLECVQDMDHENMFWYRQDPGLGLRLIYFSYDVKMKEKGDIPEGYSVSREKKERFSLILESASTNQTSMYLCASSPTGQPQHFGDGTRLSIL.

The chain combines TRBV29-1 with TRBJ2-3; TRBD2 agrees at 8 bases. The CDR3 length is 13 residues. Unmatched junction bases numbered 3, after V lost 4 bases and J lost 3 bases. Germline V gives CDR1 SQVTM, CDR2 ANQGSEA. The DNA for the CDR3 is TGCAGCGTTGGGGCGGGAGGAACAGATACGCAGTATTTT. Protein product: CSVGAGGTDTQYF.

This chain connects TRBV10-3 to TRBJ1-1; D is unclear. Trimming removed 4 bases at V and 9 bases at J, with 9 bases between. CDR3 length: 11 amino acids. Germline V lookup: CDR1 ENHRY, CDR2 SYGVKD. The CDR3 DNA reads as TGTGCCATCAGTGCTGGGCAGCAAGCTTTCTTT. Protein: CAISAGQQAFF.

The chain couples TRBV6-5 to TRBJ1-6; the D gene is possibly TRBD1 (5 bases). The CDR3 runs to 15 residues. The germline CDR1 and CDR2 sequences are MNHEY and SVGAGI. V dropped 4 bases and J dropped 6 bases, with 13 bases sitting between them. The CDR3 DNA sequence: TGTGCCAGCAGTTCGACAAAAGGGGCTAATTCACCCCTCCACTTT. Amino acids: CASSSTKGANSPLHF.

In this sample, this clone turned up a few times. This chain joins TRBV9 and TRBJ1-2; no reliable D call. Germline lookup yields CDR1 SGDLS and CDR2 YYNGEE. This CDR3 comprises 15 residues. The V gene lost 0 bases and the J gene lost 0 bases, with 9 bases spanning the gap. The CDR3 region has the DNA TGTGCCAGCAGCGTAGCGCCGGGTGCTAACTATGGCTACACCTTC. Protein sequence: CASSVAPGANYGYTF.

The CDR3 region has the DNA TGCGCCAGCAGTGAGTCTCGTATAGGTGAGGACAGGGTGGATAATTCACCCCTCCACTTT. Translating it yields CASSESRIGEDRVDNSPLHF. This chain uses TRBV10-1 with TRBJ1-6, with 8 bases fitting TRBD1. The CDR3 is 20 residues long. Germline CDR1 is WNHNN and CDR2 is SYGVQD (reference sequence). V was clipped by 0 bases and J by 5 bases; unmatched bases: 15.

The V call is TRBV5-4, the J call TRBJ1-2; TRBD1 is a possible D gene (5 bases). The CDR3 covers 13 residues. The ends were cut back, 0 bases at V and 5 bases at J, with 8 bases in the middle. The germline CDR1 and CDR2 sequences are SGHNT and YYREEE (reference sequence). CDR3 bases: TGTGCCAGCAGCTTGGCCGGGACTTATGGCTACACCTTC. Amino acid sequence: CASSLAGTYGYTF. Full variable domain (remainder filled in from reference TRBV5-4 and TRBJ1-2): ETGVTQSPTHLIKTRGQQVTLRCSSQSGHNTVSWYQQALGQGPQFIFQYYREEENGRGNFPPRFSGLQFPNYSSELNVNALELDDSALYLCASSLAGTYGYTFGSGTRLTVV.

This clone was detected once. V and J are TRBV11-3 and TRBJ1-1; TRBD1 is a possible D gene (5 bases). CDR1 is SGHNT, CDR2 YENEEA, per germline. The V gene lost 1 base and the J gene lost 3 bases, with 9 bases spanning the gap. This CDR3 has 14 residues. CDR3 residues: CASSLVRGDTEAFF. In nucleotides, the CDR3 is TGTGCCAGCAGCTTAGTGCGGGGGGACACTGAAGCTTTCTTT.

V is TRBV19 and J is TRBJ2-5; maybe TRBD1 (6 bases). Germline V gives CDR1 LNHDA, CDR2 SQIVND (reference sequence). V was cut by 4 bases and J by 5 bases, with 20 bases left in between. The CDR3 runs 16 residues. CDR3 protein: CASSTQRDTKTETQYF. The CDR3 DNA reads as TGTGCCAGTAGTACTCAACGGGACACAAAAACGGAGACCCAGTACTTC.

J is TRBJ2-3 and V is TRBV5-4; D is possibly TRBD2 (6 bases). V lost 0 bases and J 4 bases, leaving 9 bases between the germline ends. The CDR3 extends over 14 amino acids. The germline V gene encodes CDR1 SGHNT and CDR2 YYREEE (reference sequence). The CDR3 sequence is CASSLVLAPDTQYF. The CDR3, as DNA: TGTGCCAGCAGCTTGGTTCTAGCGCCAGATACGCAGTATTTT. The variable domain in full, with the rest retrieved from reference TRBV5-4 and TRBJ2-3, is ETGVTQSPTHLIKTRGQQVTLRCSSQSGHNTVSWYQQALGQGPQFIFQYYREEENGRGNFPPRFSGLQFPNYSSELNVNALELDDSALYLCASSLVLAPDTQYFGPGTRLTVL.

The chain links TRBV11-2 to TRBJ1-1; D remains unclear. CDR1 SGHAT and CDR2 FQNNGV come from the germline V gene. V lost 3 bases and J lost 2, with 7 bases in between. The CDR3 extends over 13 amino acids. For the CDR3, the DNA is TGTGCCAGCAGCTTTAGTGAAAACACTGAAGCTTTCTTT. Amino acids: CASSFSENTEAFF.

The chain uses TRBV6-4 and TRBJ2-1; TRBD1 matches at 7 bases. The CDR3 length is 14 residues. With V trimmed by 3 bases and J by 6 bases, 5 bases remained unmatched. Germline V CDR1 and CDR2: MRHNA, SNTAGT. CDR3 in DNA: TGTGCCAGCAGTGAAATGGCAGGGGGCAATGAGCAGTTCTTC. This encodes CASSEMAGGNEQFF.

The chain links TRBV4-3 to TRBJ1-5; 8 bases agree with TRBD1. The length of the CDR3 is 16 residues. V lost 2 bases and J lost 4; bases outside the gene matches: 7. The germline CDR1 and CDR2 sequences are LGHNA and YSLEER. The CDR3 sequence: CASSQTRGQRNQPQHF. The CDR3 nucleotides are TGCGCCAGCAGCCAAACCAGGGGGCAGCGAAATCAGCCCCAGCATTTT.

J is TRBJ2-1 and V is TRBV3-1 (or the pseudogene TRBV3-2), with D perhaps matching TRBD2 (5 bases). Trimming removed 2 bases at V and 7 bases at J, with 18 bases between. The CDR3 totals 16 residues. Germline CDR1 LGHDT, CDR2 YNNKEL (reference sequence). CDR3 sequence: CASSQPRGHGGNEQFF. The CDR3 nucleotides read TGTGCCAGCAGCCAACCCCGAGGGCACGGCGGGAATGAGCAGTTCTTC.

CDR3 protein: CASGRQFGYTF. CDR3 in DNA: TGTGCCAGCGGCCGACAGTTTGGCTACACCTTC. The rearrangement uses TRBV12-3 or TRBV12-4 and TRBJ1-2; TRBD1 is a possible D gene (5 bases). The CDR3 is 11 amino acids. Trimming pared 8 bases from V and 7 bases from J, leaving 11 bases between.

CDR3 bases: TGTGCCAGCAGTGTCGGGACAGGCCTTAATCAGCCCCAGCATTTT. It yields the protein CASSVGTGLNQPQHF. This sequence joins TRBV2 and TRBJ1-5, with 8 bases identical to TRBD1. The V segment lost 4 bases and the J segment 4 bases; nucleotides outside the gene matches: 6. CDR1 and CDR2 from the germline V gene are SNHLY and FYNNEI. The CDR3 consists of 15 residues.

V gene TRBV7-2 combines with J gene TRBJ2-7; 7 bases map to TRBD1. Germline V gene sequence: CDR1 SGHTA, CDR2 FQGNSA. The CDR3 runs 14 residues. The ends lost 4 bases at V and 5 bases at J; junction bases unmatched: 8. CDR3 residues: CASSSDRVSHEQYF. CDR3 nucleotides: TGTGCCAGCAGCTCCGACAGGGTTTCCCACGAGCAGTACTTC.

In this sample, this clone turned up many times. The gene calls are TRBV4-2 and TRBJ1-2; D is unclear. Germline assignment: CDR1 LGHNA and CDR2 YNFKEQ. V was cut by 0 bases and J by 4 bases, with 9 bases left in between. The CDR3 sequence is 14 residues long. CDR3 loop: CASSQDLESYGYTF. The CDR3, as DNA: TGTGCCAGCAGCCAAGATCTAGAAAGCTATGGCTACACCTTC.

The gene calls are TRBV21-1 and TRBJ2-7; whether TRBD2, the table's D call, matches the DNA was not checked. TRBV21-1 is designated a pseudogene. CDR3 length equals 15 residues. In nucleotides, the CDR3 is TGTGCCAGCAGCAAACCCCGGGGGGGCGGCCACGAGCAGTACGTC. Translation gives CASSKPRGGGHEQYV.

The rearrangement uses TRBV5-4 and TRBJ2-5, with TRBD1 matching 7 bases. J was trimmed by 2 bases and V by 4 bases; bases with no gene match: 5. The CDR3 length is 14 residues. From germline, CDR1 is SGHNT and CDR2 YYREEE (reference sequence). The CDR3, as DNA: TGTGCCAGCAGCGTTCGGACAGGACAAGAGACCCAGTACTTC. This translates into CASSVRTGQETQYF.

The chain has TRBV7-9 and TRBJ1-4; D uncertain. Germline CDR1 is SEHNR and CDR2 is FQNEAQ (reference sequence). Trimming stripped 5 bases from V and 10 bases from J, with 17 bases between. The CDR3 extends over 14 amino acids. The CDR3 protein is CASSRDAGEIKLFF. CDR3 in DNA: TGTGCCAGCAGCCGAGACGCCGGGGAGATAAAACTGTTTTTT.

This clone was seen a few times. V is TRBV7-8 and J is TRBJ2-2; 8 bases are a match to TRBD1. Germline V gene data show CDR1 as SGHVS and CDR2 as FQNEAQ. The J segment lost 3 bases and the V segment lost 5 bases, leaving 5 bases of the junction unmatched. The CDR3 totals 15 residues. CDR3 bases: TGTGCCAGCAGCCCGAGGACAGGGCACACCGGGGAGCTGTTTTTT. This encodes CASSPRTGHTGELFF.